Listed below are T cell receptor beta chains from one sample, sequenced in a study of cytomegalovirus exposure and HLA in healthy donors. Sequenced by immunoSEQ multiplex PCR; TCRdb stores in-frame clones only, minus some. The sample yields about 170,000 clones, roughly 84% seen once. Sequenced material: PBMCs. Receptor source: a man aged 30 to 45 in good health and CMV-seropositive. CDR3s include the opening cysteine and the closing phenylalanine or tryptophan. Fields, in order: clone size, V gene, D gene, J gene, CDR3 protein, CDR3 DNA. D genes are given only for firm matches. Expanded clones get a size class; other rows say once, few or many, or leave the size out.

abundance: NA
v_gene: TRBV7-9
d_gene: NA
j_gene: TRBJ2-2
CDR3aa: CASSLVSSSLANTGELFF
CDR3nt: TGTGCCAGCAGCTTAGTTAGCAGCTCACTGGCGAACACCGGGGAGCTGTTTTTT

abundance: NA
v_gene: TRBV2
d_gene: TRBD1
j_gene: TRBJ2-7
CDR3aa: CASIGQALPTYEQYF
CDR3nt: TGTGCCAGCATTGGACAGGCCCTCCCCACCTACGAGCAGTACTTC

abundance: NA
v_gene: TRBV4-1
d_gene: NA
j_gene: TRBJ1-1
CDR3aa: CASSQPTGQPNTEAFF
CDR3nt: TGCGCCAGCAGCCAACCTACCGGACAGCCGAACACTGAAGCTTTCTTT

abundance: NA
v_gene: TRBV7-2
d_gene: TRBD2
j_gene: TRBJ2-1
CDR3aa: CASSFKLALEQFF
CDR3nt: TGTGCCAGCAGCTTCAAACTAGCGCTTGAGCAGTTCTTC

abundance: NA
v_gene: TRBV9
d_gene: NA
j_gene: TRBJ1-3
CDR3aa: CASSVDHGGVSGNTIYF
CDR3nt: TGTGCCAGCAGCGTAGATCACGGGGGAGTATCTGGAAACACCATATATTTT

abundance: NA
v_gene: TRBV6-5
d_gene: NA
j_gene: TRBJ2-7
CDR3aa: CASRTDRLSSYEQYF
CDR3nt: TGTGCCAGCAGAACCGACAGGCTGAGCTCCTACGAGCAGTACTTC

abundance: NA
v_gene: TRBV14
d_gene: NA
j_gene: TRBJ1-1
CDR3aa: CASSQGENTEAFF
CDR3nt: TGTGCCAGCAGCCAAGGCGAGAACACTGAAGCTTTCTTT

abundance: NA
v_gene: TRBV4-2
d_gene: TRBD2
j_gene: TRBJ2-2
CDR3aa: CASSHGLAGNTGELFF
CDR3nt: TGTGCCAGCAGCCACGGACTAGCGGGGAACACCGGGGAGCTGTTTTTT

abundance: NA
v_gene: TRBV5-4
d_gene: NA
j_gene: TRBJ1-6
CDR3aa: CASSWGHRVNSPLHF
CDR3nt: TGTGCCAGCAGCTGGGGCCACAGGGTTAATTCACCCCTCCACTTT

abundance: NA
v_gene: TRBV19
d_gene: TRBD1
j_gene: TRBJ2-4
CDR3aa: CASRQGAFGSGAKNIQYF
CDR3nt: TGTGCCAGTAGACAGGGGGCCTTTGGTTCTGGAGCCAAAAACATTCAGTACTTC

abundance: NA
v_gene: TRBV19
d_gene: NA
j_gene: TRBJ1-6
CDR3aa: CASSPEVVSPLHF
CDR3nt: TGTGCCAGTAGTCCGGAGGTCGTCTCACCCCTCCACTTT

abundance: NA
v_gene: TRBV27
d_gene: NA
j_gene: TRBJ2-1
CDR3aa: CASSLRGLRNNEQFF
CDR3nt: TGTGCCAGCAGTTTACGCGGGTTAAGGAACAATGAGCAGTTCTTC

abundance: NA
v_gene: TRBV5-1
d_gene: NA
j_gene: TRBJ1-5
CDR3aa: CASSPVGGGNQPQHF
CDR3nt: TGCGCCAGCAGCCCTGTAGGGGGGGGCAATCAGCCCCAGCATTTT

abundance: NA
v_gene: TRBV5-8
d_gene: NA
j_gene: TRBJ1-5
CDR3aa: CASSLGQFVSSNQPQHF
CDR3nt: TGTGCCAGCAGCTTGGGACAGTTTGTTAGTAGCAATCAGCCCCAGCATTTT

abundance: NA
v_gene: TRBV2
d_gene: NA
j_gene: TRBJ1-3
CDR3aa: CASSEGPGSGNTIYF
CDR3nt: TGTGCCAGCAGTGAGGGGCCCGGCTCTGGAAACACCATATATTTT

abundance: NA
v_gene: TRBV7-2
d_gene: NA
j_gene: TRBJ1-5
CDR3aa: CASSSAVGGRVGQPQHF
CDR3nt: TGTGCCAGCAGCTCCGCCGTGGGGGGGCGAGTAGGGCAGCCCCAGCATTTT

abundance: NA
v_gene: TRBV7-2
d_gene: NA
j_gene: TRBJ1-4
CDR3aa: CASSFYNEKLFF
CDR3nt: TGTGCCAGCAGCTTTTATAATGAAAAACTGTTTTTT

abundance: NA
v_gene: TRBV28
d_gene: TRBD2
j_gene: TRBJ2-1
CDR3aa: CASSLRTSGPYNEQFF
CDR3nt: TGTGCCAGCAGTTTGAGGACTAGCGGGCCTTACAATGAGCAGTTCTTC

abundance: NA
v_gene: TRBV7-9
d_gene: NA
j_gene: TRBJ2-1
CDR3aa: CASSLEWVGSGLASNEQFF
CDR3nt: TGTGCCAGCAGCTTAGAGTGGGTGGGCAGCGGGCTTGCTAGCAATGAGCAGTTCTTC

abundance: NA
v_gene: TRBV7-2
d_gene: TRBD2
j_gene: TRBJ2-7
CDR3aa: CASRTSGSYEQYF
CDR3nt: TGTGCCAGCAGGACTAGCGGGAGCTACGAGCAGTACTTC

abundance: NA
v_gene: TRBV30
d_gene: NA
j_gene: TRBJ1-1
CDR3aa: CAWSVAGNTEAFF
CDR3nt: TGTGCCTGGAGTGTGGCAGGGAACACTGAAGCTTTCTTT

abundance: NA
v_gene: TRBV19
d_gene: NA
j_gene: TRBJ1-5
CDR3aa: CASSINPGGPQHF
CDR3nt: TGTGCCAGTAGTATCAACCCCGGAGGGCCCCAGCATTTT

abundance: few
v_gene: TRBV5-5
d_gene: TRBD2
j_gene: TRBJ2-2
CDR3aa: CASSGGLAGFTGELFF
CDR3nt: TGTGCCAGCAGCGGTGGACTAGCGGGGTTCACCGGGGAGCTGTTTTTT

abundance: NA
v_gene: TRBV11-3
d_gene: NA
j_gene: TRBJ2-1
CDR3aa: CASSLPGSYNEQFF
CDR3nt: TGTGCCAGCAGCTTACCAGGGTCCTACAATGAGCAGTTCTTC

abundance: NA
v_gene: TRBV7-3
d_gene: TRBD2
j_gene: TRBJ2-1
CDR3aa: CASSLTRTSGVNEQFF
CDR3nt: TGTGCCAGCAGCTTAACTCGGACTAGCGGGGTCAATGAGCAGTTCTTC

abundance: once
v_gene: TRBV7-9
d_gene: NA
j_gene: TRBJ2-5
CDR3aa: CASSLGASRETQYF
CDR3nt: TGTGCCAGCAGTCTAGGGGCCAGTAGAGAGACCCAGTACTTC

abundance: NA
v_gene: TRBV7-2
d_gene: NA
j_gene: TRBJ2-3
CDR3aa: CASSLAQAGLTDTQYF
CDR3nt: TGTGCCAGCAGCTTAGCGCAGGCAGGGTTGACAGATACGCAGTATTTT

abundance: NA
v_gene: TRBV5-1
d_gene: TRBD1
j_gene: TRBJ1-2
CDR3aa: CASSTGQGDGYTF
CDR3nt: TGCGCCAGCAGCACGGGACAGGGTGACGGCTACACCTTC

abundance: once
v_gene: TRBV11-2
d_gene: NA
j_gene: TRBJ2-7
CDR3aa: CASRAGGGRYEQYF
CDR3nt: TGTGCCAGCAGGGCCGGGGGCGGGAGATACGAGCAGTACTTC

abundance: NA
v_gene: TRBV4-3
d_gene: TRBD1
j_gene: TRBJ1-5
CDR3aa: CASSHDVPGQASNQPQHF
CDR3nt: TGCGCCAGCAGCCACGACGTCCCGGGACAGGCCAGCAATCAGCCCCAGCATTTT

abundance: NA
v_gene: TRBV2
d_gene: NA
j_gene: TRBJ2-7
CDR3aa: CASRENDVPGEQYF
CDR3nt: TGTGCCAGCAGAGAGAACGACGTTCCGGGGGAGCAGTACTTC

abundance: NA
v_gene: TRBV4-2
d_gene: NA
j_gene: TRBJ2-7
CDR3aa: CASSPGLSGSYEQYF
CDR3nt: TGTGCCAGCAGCCCCGGACTTAGCGGCTCCTACGAGCAGTACTTC

abundance: few
v_gene: TRBV5-1
d_gene: NA
j_gene: TRBJ1-1
CDR3aa: CASSGDPGFAEAFF
CDR3nt: TGCGCCAGCAGCGGGGATCCGGGGTTCGCTGAAGCTTTCTTT

abundance: NA
v_gene: TRBV6-5
d_gene: NA
j_gene: TRBJ1-3
CDR3aa: CAVGSSGNTIYF
CDR3nt: TGTGCCGTAGGGAGCTCTGGAAACACCATATATTTT

abundance: NA
v_gene: TRBV15
d_gene: TRBD2
j_gene: TRBJ2-5
CDR3aa: CATTFWAGVEETQYF
CDR3nt: TGTGCCACCACCTTTTGGGCGGGGGTAGAAGAGACCCAGTACTTC

abundance: NA
v_gene: TRBV9
d_gene: NA
j_gene: TRBJ2-3
CDR3aa: CASSALGGLRLTDTQYF
CDR3nt: TGTGCCAGCAGCGCATTGGGGGGGCTCAGGCTAACAGATACGCAGTATTTT

abundance: few
v_gene: TRBV7-2
d_gene: NA
j_gene: TRBJ1-5
CDR3aa: CASSAKQGTPQHF
CDR3nt: TGTGCCAGCAGCGCAAAACAGGGCACTCCCCAGCATTTT

abundance: NA
v_gene: TRBV21-1
d_gene: NA
j_gene: TRBJ2-7
CDR3aa: CASSKLSNEQYF
CDR3nt: TGTGCCAGCAGCAAACTAAGCAACGAGCAGTACTTC

abundance: NA
v_gene: TRBV7-9
d_gene: NA
j_gene: TRBJ2-4
CDR3aa: CASLEVAKNIQYF
CDR3nt: TGTGCCAGCCTAGAGGTAGCCAAAAACATTCAGTACTTC

abundance: NA
v_gene: TRBV2
d_gene: NA
j_gene: TRBJ2-2
CDR3aa: CASSEAGSGGELFF
CDR3nt: TGTGCCAGCAGTGAGGCGGGGTCGGGCGGGGAGCTGTTTTTT

abundance: NA
v_gene: TRBV25-1
d_gene: NA
j_gene: TRBJ1-2
CDR3aa: CASSLAGAYGYTF
CDR3nt: TGTGCCAGCAGTTTGGCGGGGGCTTATGGCTACACCTTC

abundance: NA
v_gene: TRBV11-3
d_gene: NA
j_gene: TRBJ2-6
CDR3aa: CASSLLSLSGANVLTF
CDR3nt: TGTGCCAGCAGCTTATTGTCCCTCTCTGGGGCCAACGTCCTGACTTTC

abundance: NA
v_gene: TRBV7-8
d_gene: TRBD2
j_gene: TRBJ2-5
CDR3aa: CASSLGRTSGAGTQYF
CDR3nt: TGTGCCAGCAGCCTAGGGCGGACTAGCGGAGCGGGGACCCAGTACTTC

abundance: NA
v_gene: TRBV7-2
d_gene: TRBD2
j_gene: TRBJ2-3
CDR3aa: CASSSGGLAGGLADTQYF
CDR3nt: TGTGCCAGCAGTTCCGGGGGACTAGCGGGAGGGCTGGCAGATACGCAGTATTTT